This T cell receptor beta chain was retrieved from a study of shared clonotypes between healthy human individuals. Whole-study findings and limits: Non-shared clonotypes had lower generation probabilities than those shared by all four donors.

The assay was carried out at the deep level. Data came from immunoSEQ multiplex PCR; TCRdb stores just in-frame clones and leaves some out. Of 100,000 or so clones in the sample, about 63% are singletons; the top ten hold roughly 23%. Germline values: CDR1 SNHLY, CDR2 FYNNEI. V trimming: 2 bases; J trimming: 0 bases; junction bases outside the gene matches: 10. The CDR3 consists of 19 residues. Details on this clone: Antigen specificity is unknown.

Recent acute infections and vaccinations were absent in the healthy HIV-negative adult donors. Within Nashville, Tennessee resided all donors, each a Caucasian adult. V is TRBV2 and J is TRBJ2-2; 9 positions agree with TRBD1. The sequenced material came from memory CD8+ T cells sorted from blood. As for subset: CD45RO+ cells pooled with CCR7-negative TemRA cells. This sequence originates from a woman in her 30s in good health. The CDR3 sequence is CASSECRCGTGTNTGELFF. The DNA for the CDR3 is TGTGCCAGCAGTGAATGTAGGTGTGGGACAGGGACGAACACCGGGGAGCTGTTTTTT.